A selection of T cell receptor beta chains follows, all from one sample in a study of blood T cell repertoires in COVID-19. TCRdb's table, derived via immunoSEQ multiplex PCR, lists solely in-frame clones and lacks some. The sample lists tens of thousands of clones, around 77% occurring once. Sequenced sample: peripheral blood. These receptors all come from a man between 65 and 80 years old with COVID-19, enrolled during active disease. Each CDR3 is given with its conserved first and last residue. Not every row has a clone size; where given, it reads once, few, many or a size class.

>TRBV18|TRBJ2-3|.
CASSPVISGTDTQYF
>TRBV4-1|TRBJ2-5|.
CASSQLRRGETQYF
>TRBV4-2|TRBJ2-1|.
CASSQGRDPREQFF
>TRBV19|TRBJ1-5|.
CASSDSDSSIQPQHF
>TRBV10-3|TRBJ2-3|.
CAISSRVGDTYTQYF
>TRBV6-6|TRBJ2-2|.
CASRTPGLAGTGELFF
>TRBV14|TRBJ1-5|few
CASSHDGREHQPQHF
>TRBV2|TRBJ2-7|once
CASNPGTYEQYF
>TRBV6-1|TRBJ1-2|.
CASSDRGHGYGYTF
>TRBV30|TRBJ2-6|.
CAWARGSGANVLTF
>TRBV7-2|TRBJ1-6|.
CASSLTDRRDSPLHF
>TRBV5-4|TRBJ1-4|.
CASSLGAGGYEKLFF
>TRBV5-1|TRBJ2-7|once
CASSEAGGGEQYF
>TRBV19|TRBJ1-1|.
CASTRGAGGSVVNTEAFF
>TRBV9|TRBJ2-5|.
CASSVAPAGGYETQYF
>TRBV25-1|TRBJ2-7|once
CASMNRGHCEQYF
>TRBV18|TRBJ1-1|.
CASSPRQGLGTEAFF
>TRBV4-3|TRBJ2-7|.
CASSQGGYEQYF
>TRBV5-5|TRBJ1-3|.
CASSVGTASGNTIYF
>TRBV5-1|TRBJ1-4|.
CASSFTGINEKLFF
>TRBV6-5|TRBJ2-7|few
CASGGQSYEQYF
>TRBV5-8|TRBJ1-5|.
CASSTDRDGQPQHF
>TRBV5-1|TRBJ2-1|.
CASTPVAESYNEQFF
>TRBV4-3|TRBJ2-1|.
CASSHRGTSSYNEQFF
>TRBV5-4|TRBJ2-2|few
CASNRQGNTGELFF
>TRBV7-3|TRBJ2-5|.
CASAGGAQETQYF
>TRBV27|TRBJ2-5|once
CASSGVGSATQYF
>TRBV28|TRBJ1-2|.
CASRGQGDYGYGYTF
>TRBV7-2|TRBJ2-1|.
CASSLASGRSNEQFF
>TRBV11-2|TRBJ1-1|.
CASSSQGGYAFF
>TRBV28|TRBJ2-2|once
CASKYRGPNTGELFF
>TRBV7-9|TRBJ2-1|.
CASRGQAINNEQFF
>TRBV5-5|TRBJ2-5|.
CASSLAGVAGPPETQYF
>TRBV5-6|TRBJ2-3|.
CASTRIGDRGDTQYF
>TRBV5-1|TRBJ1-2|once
CASSLVVGGSYGYTF
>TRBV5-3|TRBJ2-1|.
CARSPPTGGNEQFF
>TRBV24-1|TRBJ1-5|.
CATSEGDQPQHF
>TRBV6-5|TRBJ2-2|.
CASGGRMTGELFF
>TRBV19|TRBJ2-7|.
CASSARLAGASYEQYF
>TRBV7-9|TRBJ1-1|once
CASSTGVGTEAFF
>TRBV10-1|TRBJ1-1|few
CASSDSNRLSPLNTEAFF
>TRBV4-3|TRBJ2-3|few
CASSHDTSGEALDTQYF
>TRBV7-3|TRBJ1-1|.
CASSPKTTGEAFF
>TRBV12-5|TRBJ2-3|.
CASGFAADTQYF
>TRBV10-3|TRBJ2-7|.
CAISAGGRAANEQYF
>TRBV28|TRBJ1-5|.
CASVYPGGRNQPQHF
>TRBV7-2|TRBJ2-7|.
CASSLRAERGLEQYF
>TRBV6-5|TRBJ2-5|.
CASFLTGQRETQYF
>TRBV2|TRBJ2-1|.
CASSGPNSYNEQFF
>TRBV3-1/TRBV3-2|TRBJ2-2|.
CASSQGGPQNTGELFF
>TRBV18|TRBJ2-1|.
CASSPPKDRLAYNEQFF
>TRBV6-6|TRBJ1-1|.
CASSYRPTVVTEAFF
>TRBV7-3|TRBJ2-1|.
CASSLRAGMRFF
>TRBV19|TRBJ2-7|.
CATRDRAYEQYF
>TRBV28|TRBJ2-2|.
CASSSPNAYAGELFF